Listed below are T cell receptor beta chains from one sample, sequenced in a study of blood T cell repertoires in COVID-19. Clones were sequenced by immunoSEQ multiplex PCR, and TCRdb holds only the in-frame ones, with some missing. The sample lists just over 90,000 clones; approximately 86% were seen once. The sequenced sample consisted of peripheral blood. Receptors were obtained from a woman of 80 years or more with acute or convalescent COVID-19. CDR3s include the opening cysteine and the closing phenylalanine or tryptophan. A D gene is named only where the DNA matches it firmly. Part of the rows lack a size; the others show once, few, many or a class for expanded clones.

abundance	v_gene	d_gene	j_gene	CDR3nt	CDR3aa
-	TRBV2	TRBD1	TRBJ1-2	TGTGCCAGCAGGGACAGGGCGGGCTATGGCTACACCTTC	CASRDRAGYGYTF
-	TRBV7-8	TRBD2	TRBJ2-3	TGTGCCAGCAGTTTAAGGGGCGCGACTAGCGGGGGTTTCACAGATACGCAGTATTTT	CASSLRGATSGGFTDTQYF
-	TRBV15	-	TRBJ2-2	TGTGCCACCAGCAGAGACAGGGCGGCCGGGGAGCTGTTTTTT	CATSRDRAAGELFF
-	TRBV5-1	-	TRBJ1-1	TGCGCCAGCAGCTTGACAGGGCCCATGAACACTGAAGCTTTCTTT	CASSLTGPMNTEAFF
few	TRBV11-2	TRBD1	TRBJ2-7	TGTGCCAGCAGCTTGGGACAGGGGCTCTACGAGCAGTACTTC	CASSLGQGLYEQYF
once	TRBV4-2	-	TRBJ2-3	TGTGCCAGCAGCCAAGGTCGAGGGTTAAGCACAGATACGCAGTATTTT	CASSQGRGLSTDTQYF
-	TRBV14	-	TRBJ2-5	TGTGCCAGCAGCCAAGAGGGCAGGGGCTTGGAGACCCAGTACTTC	CASSQEGRGLETQYF
-	TRBV7-2	TRBD1	TRBJ2-1	TGTGCCAGCAGCTTTACTTATGGTACAGGGGGCGAGAATGAGCAGTTCTTC	CASSFTYGTGGENEQFF
-	TRBV4-1	TRBD1	TRBJ2-5	TGCGCCAGCAGTCGACAGGGGAAAGAGACCCAGTACTTC	CASSRQGKETQYF
-	TRBV20-1	TRBD1	TRBJ2-7	TGCAGTGCTAGTCGGACAGGGGGCAACGAGCAGTACTTC	CSASRTGGNEQYF
once	TRBV10-3	-	TRBJ2-3	TGTGCCATCACCCGACTAGAGCCCCCCACAGATACGCAGTATTTT	CAITRLEPPTDTQYF
-	TRBV5-6	-	TRBJ2-7	TGTGCCAGCAGCTTGCTTCAGGGCTTCTCCTACGAGCAGTACTTC	CASSLLQGFSYEQYF
-	TRBV5-4	-	TRBJ1-1	TGTGCCAGCAGCTCGGGTCTGGGGGGGGCGAACACTGAAGCTTTCTTT	CASSSGLGGANTEAFF
once	TRBV5-1	TRBD1	TRBJ1-2	TGCGCCAGCAGCACGGGACAGGGGGCGAAGTATGGCTACACCTTC	CASSTGQGAKYGYTF
-	TRBV6-5	TRBD1	TRBJ1-6	TGTGCCAGCAGTTATTCGGGACAGGGGAATTCACCCCTCCACTTT	CASSYSGQGNSPLHF
-	TRBV10-3	-	TRBJ1-1	TGTGCCATCAGTGAAAGTCCTTATGGGGGACTCAAGAACACTGAAGCTTTCTTT	CAISESPYGGLKNTEAFF
-	TRBV4-1	TRBD1	TRBJ1-5	TGCGCCAGCAGCCAACCAGGCAGGGGGATCAATCAGCCCCAGCATTTT	CASSQPGRGINQPQHF
-	TRBV24-1	-	TRBJ2-1	TGTGCCACCAGTGATTTTGGACAGTACAATGAGCAGTTCTTC	CATSDFGQYNEQFF
-	TRBV18	TRBD1	TRBJ2-7	TGTGCCAGCTCACCCCGTAGGGACAGGGGAACCTACGAGCAGTACTTC	CASSPRRDRGTYEQYF
-	TRBV5-6	TRBD1	TRBJ1-2	TGTGCCAGCAGCTGGGGCGACAGGGCTAACTATGGCTACACCTTC	CASSWGDRANYGYTF
-	TRBV3-1/TRBV3-2	TRBD1	TRBJ1-1	TGTGCCAGCAGCCCGGGACAGATGAACACTGAAGCTTTCTTT	CASSPGQMNTEAFF
-	TRBV12-3/TRBV12-4	-	TRBJ2-4	TGTGCCAGCAGCTGGACAGCCGAAAACATTCAGTACTTT	CASSWTAENIQYF